Listed here is a single TCR beta chain. TCRdb's copy holds only in-frame clones and misses some; the assay was immunoSEQ multiplex PCR. Of some 250,000 clones in the sample, roughly nine tenths were seen once. The data originate from a study of blood T cell repertoires in COVID-19. At the level of the study: PBMCs, B-cell-depleted T cells, or T cells were the source of the cDNA or gDNA that made up the material.

Categorization into cohorts depended on clinical history that participants reported. Germline values: CDR1 SGDLS, CDR2 YYNGEE. This CDR3 is built from 17 residues. V was clipped by 0 bases and J by 2 bases; unmatched bases: 8. The TCR was taken from a human donor in a cohort exposed to, infected with or recovered from COVID-19 (not recorded which). The donor label of this sample is uncertain. The sample was PBMCs or T cells enriched from blood (not recorded which). The rearrangement joins TRBV9 to TRBJ2-1, with 7 nucleotides matching TRBD1. CDR3 DNA sequence: TGTGCCAGCAGCGTAGGTACTTTAGGACAGGCCTACAATGAGCAGTTCTTC. As protein: CASSVGTLGQAYNEQFF.